Presented here are 12 T cell receptor beta chains from one specimen sequenced in a study of T cell repertoires in aging, cancer and after chemotherapy. TCR beta rearrangements were amplified from peripheral blood genomic DNA. Rearranged V-D-J TRB sequences were amplified with a mixed TRB-A/B primer pool. Each CDR3 protein gets one entry after TCRdb re-called the multiplex PCR reads with MiXCR. The table records some 10,000 distinct CDR3 sequences, 25% to 35% of them present only once. Sequencing was performed on blood. These receptors all come from a human donor in good health.

The chain carries TRBV12-3 or TRBV12-4 and TRBJ2-3; 14 nucleotides agree with TRBD2. The junction had 7 bases not matched to a gene; V was cut back by 4 bases and J by 7 bases. The CDR3 runs 16 residues. The CDR3 is CASSSGLAGGGNTQYF. Written as DNA, the CDR3 is TGTGCCAGCAGTTCCGGACTAGCGGGGGGCGGGAATACGCAGTATTTT.

This clonotype was seen only a few times. This chain joins TRBV20-1 and TRBJ1-6, with 7 bases aligning to TRBD1. The CDR3 has 16 amino acids. V lost 5 bases to trimming and J lost 0 bases; unmatched junction nucleotides: 7. Germline CDR1 is DFQATT and CDR2 is SNEGSKA (reference sequence). Here the CDR3 DNA reads TGCAGTGCTCGCCGACAGGGATTCTCCTATAATTCACCCCTCCACTTT. Translation: CSARRQGFSYNSPLHF.

V usage is TRBV6-5 and J usage is TRBJ2-1; 8 positions match TRBD2. Germline V gives CDR1 MNHEY, CDR2 SVGAGI. The CDR3 is made up of 15 amino acids. V dropped 2 bases and J dropped 4; count of bases not matched to a gene: 4. CDR3 amino acids: CASSYVGRGYNEQFF. The CDR3 region has the DNA TGTGCCAGCAGTTACGTCGGGAGGGGTTACAATGAGCAGTTCTTC.

The chain combines TRBV27 with TRBJ2-1; possibly TRBD2 for D (5 bases). V was pared by 1 base and J by 5 bases, with 9 bases between. The CDR3 loop spans 14 amino acids. Germline V gene sequence: CDR1 MNHEY, CDR2 SMNVEV (reference sequence). The CDR3 loop is CASSLYSANNEQFF. For the CDR3, the DNA is TGTGCCAGCAGTTTATATAGCGCTAACAATGAGCAGTTCTTC.

The rearrangement links TRBV6-5 to TRBJ2-1; 8 bases agree with TRBD1. The CDR3 is made up of 16 amino acids. The germline V gene has CDR1 MNHEY and CDR2 SVGAGI. J gave up 2 bases and V 5 bases, and 8 bases lay outside the gene matches. As DNA, the CDR3 is TGTGCCAGCAGTCACCGGGACAGGATGGCCTACAATGAGCAGTTCTTC. Protein: CASSHRDRMAYNEQFF.

This clonotype appeared a few times. The chain is built from TRBV7-2 and TRBJ1-5; D unclear. The CDR3 spans 12 residues. The germline V and J ends were trimmed by 1 base and 2 bases, with 0 bases remaining between them. CDR1 SGHTA and CDR2 FQGNSA come from the germline V gene. CDR3 loop: CASSLGNQPQHF. In DNA, the CDR3 is TGTGCCAGCAGCTTAGGCAATCAGCCCCAGCATTTT.

In this sample, this clonotype turned up a few times. The chain uses TRBV5-5 and TRBJ2-7, with TRBD1 identical over 8 bases. CDR1 and CDR2 from the germline V gene are SGHKS and YYEKEE (reference sequence). Unmatched junction bases numbered 4, after V lost 0 bases and J lost 5 bases. The CDR3 loop spans 14 amino acids. The CDR3 DNA reads TGTGCCAGCAGCTTGGACAGGGGGTTCAACGAGCAGTACTTC. Protein product: CASSLDRGFNEQYF.

V usage is TRBV11-2 and J usage is TRBJ2-3; D is perhaps TRBD2 (5 bases). Germline lookup yields CDR1 SGHAT and CDR2 FQNNGV. The CDR3 totals 16 residues. The ends were cut back, 6 bases at V and 2 bases at J, with 18 bases in the middle. The CDR3 DNA reads as TGTGCCAGCAGGACAAAGCGGACGGAGACCACAGATACGCAGTATTTT. Translation gives CASRTKRTETTDTQYF.

By proportion, this clonotype is medium-sized. The chain is built from TRBV20-1 and TRBJ1-3, with D hard to call. Between the trimmed V and J ends, which lost 6 bases and 2 bases, there was a span of 8 bases. There are 12 residues in the CDR3. Germline CDR1 DFQATT, CDR2 SNEGSKA (reference sequence). This CDR3 reads CSAAQPGNTIYF. The CDR3 DNA reads as TGCAGTGCCGCGCAGCCTGGAAACACCATATATTTT.

The chain carries TRBV5-1 and TRBJ2-7; TRBD2 matches 10 bases. The CDR3 contains 14 residues. Germline V CDR1 and CDR2: SGHRS, YFSETQ. Trimming removed 7 bases from V and 3 bases from J; junction bases left unmatched: 7. For the CDR3, the DNA is TGCGCCAGCTCTCGGACTAGCGGAGTCTACGAGCAGTACTTC. Translation gives CASSRTSGVYEQYF.

The chain links TRBV6-2 or TRBV6-3 to TRBJ2-2, with TRBD2 matching over 11 bases. Germline V gene sequence: CDR1 MNHEY, CDR2 SVGEGT. The CDR3 spans 15 residues. Germline trimming cut 6 bases from V and 5 bases from J; bases unmatched to any gene: 5. The CDR3 is CASSRPSGGTGELFF. The CDR3 DNA follows: TGTGCCAGCAGCCGTCCTAGCGGGGGGACCGGGGAGCTGTTTTTT.

The chain carries TRBV7-2 and TRBJ2-1; 11 bases are shared with TRBD2. The CDR3 contains 15 residues. Germline values: CDR1 SGHTA, CDR2 FQGNSA. V gave up 5 bases and J gave up 5 bases; unmatched junction bases: 5. The CDR3 loop is CASSAVSGGDNEQFF. DNA of the CDR3: TGTGCCAGCAGCGCTGTTAGCGGGGGGGACAATGAGCAGTTCTTC.